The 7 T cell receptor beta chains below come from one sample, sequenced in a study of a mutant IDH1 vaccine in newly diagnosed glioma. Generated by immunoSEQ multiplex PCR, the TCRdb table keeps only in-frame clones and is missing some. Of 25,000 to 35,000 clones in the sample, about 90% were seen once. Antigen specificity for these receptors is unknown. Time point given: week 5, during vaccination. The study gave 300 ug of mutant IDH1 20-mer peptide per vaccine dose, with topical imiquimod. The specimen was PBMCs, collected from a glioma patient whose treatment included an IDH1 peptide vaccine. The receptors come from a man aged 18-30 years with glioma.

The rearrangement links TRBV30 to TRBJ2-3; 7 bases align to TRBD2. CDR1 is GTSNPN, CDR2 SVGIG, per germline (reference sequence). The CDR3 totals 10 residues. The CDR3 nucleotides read TGTGCTTTGGGGGAGGGTACGCAGTATTTT. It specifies CALGEGTQYF.

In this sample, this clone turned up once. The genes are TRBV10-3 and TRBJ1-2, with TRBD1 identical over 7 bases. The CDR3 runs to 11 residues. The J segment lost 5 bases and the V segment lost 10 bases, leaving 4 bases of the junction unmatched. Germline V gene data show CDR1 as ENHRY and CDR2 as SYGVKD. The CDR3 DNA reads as TGTGCCACCAGGACAGGATATGGCTACACCTTC. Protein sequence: CATRTGYGYTF.

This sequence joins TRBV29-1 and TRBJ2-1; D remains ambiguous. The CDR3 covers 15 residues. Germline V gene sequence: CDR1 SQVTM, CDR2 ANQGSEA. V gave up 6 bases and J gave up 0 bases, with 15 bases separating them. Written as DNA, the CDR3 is TGCAGCGTCCTGGGCGTGACGAGCTCCTACAATGAGCAGTTCTTC. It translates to CSVLGVTSSYNEQFF.

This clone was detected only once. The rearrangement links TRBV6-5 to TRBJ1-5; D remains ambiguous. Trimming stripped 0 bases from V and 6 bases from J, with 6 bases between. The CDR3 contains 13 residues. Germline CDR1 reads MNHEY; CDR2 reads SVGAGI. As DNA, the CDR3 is TGTGCCAGCAGTTACTCGACGGGTCAGCCCCAGCATTTT. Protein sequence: CASSYSTGQPQHF.

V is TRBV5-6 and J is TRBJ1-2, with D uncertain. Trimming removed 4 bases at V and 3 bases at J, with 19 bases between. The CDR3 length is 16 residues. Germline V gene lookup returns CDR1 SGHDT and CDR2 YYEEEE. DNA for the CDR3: TGTGCCAGCAGCCTTGGTGGGCCCCGTCTCCACTATGGCTACACCTTC. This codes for CASSLGGPRLHYGYTF.

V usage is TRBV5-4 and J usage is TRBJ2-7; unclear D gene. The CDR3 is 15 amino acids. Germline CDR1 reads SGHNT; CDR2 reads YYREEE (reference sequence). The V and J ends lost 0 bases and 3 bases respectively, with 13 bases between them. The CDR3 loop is CASSLAGQTHYEQYF. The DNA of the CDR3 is TGTGCCAGCAGCTTGGCCGGCCAGACTCACTACGAGCAGTACTTC.

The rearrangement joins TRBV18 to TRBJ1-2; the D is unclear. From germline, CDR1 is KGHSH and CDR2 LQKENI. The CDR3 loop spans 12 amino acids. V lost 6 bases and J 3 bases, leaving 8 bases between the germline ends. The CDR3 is CASSPGYYGYTF. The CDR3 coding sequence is TGTGCCAGCTCCCCAGGTTACTATGGCTACACCTTC.